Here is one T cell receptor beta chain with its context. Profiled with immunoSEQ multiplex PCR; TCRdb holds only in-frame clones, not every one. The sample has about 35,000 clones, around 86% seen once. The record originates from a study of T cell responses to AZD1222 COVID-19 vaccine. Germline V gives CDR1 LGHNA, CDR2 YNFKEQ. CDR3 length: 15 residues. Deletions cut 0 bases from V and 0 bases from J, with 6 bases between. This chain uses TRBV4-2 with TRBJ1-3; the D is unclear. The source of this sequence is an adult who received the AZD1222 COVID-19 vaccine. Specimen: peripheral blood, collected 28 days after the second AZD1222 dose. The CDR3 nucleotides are TGTGCCAGCAGCCAAGATCGCGGCTCTGGAAACACCATATATTTT. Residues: CASSQDRGSGNTIYF.